The 20 T cell receptor beta chains in this list originate from one sample, sequenced in a study of PD-1 blockade in mismatch repair-deficient tumors. Generated by immunoSEQ multiplex PCR, the TCRdb table keeps only in-frame clones and is missing some. The data contain some 84,000 clones, over 75% of them singletons. Source: peripheral blood, taken 12 weeks after starting pembrolizumab. The receptors derive from an adult with mismatch repair-deficient cancer.

This chain links TRBV9 with TRBJ2-1; 11 positions match TRBD2. The germline CDR1 and CDR2 sequences are SGDLS and YYNGEE. J was trimmed by 8 bases and V by 0 bases; bases with no gene match: 4. The CDR3 is 15 residues long. CDR3 sequence reads: CASSVEGTSGYEQFF. Written as DNA, the CDR3 is TGTGCCAGCAGCGTAGAAGGGACTAGCGGATATGAGCAGTTCTTC.

The chain carries TRBV12-5 and TRBJ2-7; 8 nucleotides match TRBD2. The CDR3 loop spans 15 amino acids. From germline, CDR1 is LGHNT and CDR2 FRNRAP. Trimming removed 7 bases from V and 3 bases from J; junction bases left unmatched: 11. The CDR3 region has the DNA TGTGCTAGTGTCCTGAGTGCGGGGGGCCGCTACGAGCAGTACTTC. It is translated as CASVLSAGGRYEQYF.

This sequence joins TRBV18 and TRBJ1-5; 8 bases are shared with TRBD1. CDR3 length: 17 amino acids. CDR1 and CDR2 (germline): KGHSH, LQKENI. The ends lost 3 bases at V and 6 bases at J; junction bases unmatched: 13. The CDR3 DNA sequence: TGTGCCAGCTCACCCCTCCGTTCAGGGGGCCAGGGTCAGCCCCAGCATTTT. Protein: CASSPLRSGGQGQPQHF.

This clone was observed a single time. The rearrangement uses TRBV5-8 and TRBJ1-1; D may be TRBD1 (6 bases). Trimming pared 3 bases from V and 11 bases from J, leaving 20 bases between. The CDR3 length is 14 residues. The germline V gene encodes CDR1 SGHTS and CDR2 YDEGEE. The CDR3 bases are TGTGCCAGCAGCTCAGGACAGTCGGGGGGAAACGCTTTCTTT. As protein: CASSSGQSGGNAFF.

The chain joins TRBV6-5 to TRBJ1-3, with 7 bases aligning to TRBD1. J was trimmed by 1 base and V by 7 bases; bases with no gene match: 7. This CDR3 has 15 amino acids. Germline CDR1 is MNHEY and CDR2 is SVGAGI. DNA for the CDR3: TGTGCCAGCAAGAGGGGACAGTCGTCTGGAAACACCATATATTTT. This translates into CASKRGQSSGNTIYF.

This clone was counted only a few times. The gene calls are TRBV5-4 and TRBJ2-2, with 8 bases lining up with TRBD1. V lost 4 bases, J lost 2 bases, and 4 bases stayed unmatched. The CDR3 consists of 15 residues. The V gene's germline CDR1 is SGHNT and CDR2 YYREEE (reference sequence). In nucleotides, the CDR3 is TGTGCCAGCAGCAAGGACAGGGCCAACACCGGGGAGCTGTTTTTT. This sequence encodes CASSKDRANTGELFF.

The V and J genes are TRBV19 and TRBJ1-4; weak D call: TRBD1 (5 bases). This CDR3 region has 14 residues. The germline CDR1 and CDR2 sequences are LNHDA and SQIVND (reference sequence). The V and J ends lost 2 bases and 4 bases respectively, with 8 bases between them. Here the CDR3 reads CASSIPGNNEKLFF. The CDR3 nucleotides are TGTGCCAGTAGTATACCAGGGAATAATGAAAAACTGTTTTTT.

The chain couples TRBV2 to TRBJ1-4, with TRBD1 matching 7 bases. V gave up 4 bases and J gave up 7 bases; unmatched junction bases: 9. Germline assignment: CDR1 SNHLY and CDR2 FYNNEI. The CDR3 runs to 15 residues. The CDR3 DNA is TGTGCCAGCAGTGGACAGGGAGGTAGAAGTGAAAAACTGTTTTTT. Protein product: CASSGQGGRSEKLFF.

V is TRBV11-2 and J is TRBJ1-2, with D unclear. Germline CDR1 and CDR2: SGHAT and FQNNGV. Deletions cut 5 bases from V and 7 bases from J, with 20 bases between. This CDR3 has 15 amino acids. CDR3 nucleotide sequence: TGTGCCAGCAGCCCCTTGGACTGGCGTTCTGGTGGCTACACCTTC. Amino acid sequence: CASSPLDWRSGGYTF.

This rearrangement joins TRBV5-1 to TRBJ1-1; 9 nucleotides align to TRBD1. Trimming removed 0 bases from V and 5 bases from J; junction bases left unmatched: 5. From germline, CDR1 is SGHRS and CDR2 YFSETQ. There are 15 residues in the CDR3. CDR3 residues: CASSLGDRVLTEAFF. The CDR3 nucleotides read TGCGCCAGCAGCTTGGGGGACAGGGTACTTACTGAAGCTTTCTTT.

This chain links TRBV5-4 with TRBJ2-2; 15 bases are shared with TRBD2. The junction had 6 bases not matched to a gene; V was cut back by 4 bases and J by 5 bases. This CDR3 is 17 amino acids long. Germline V gene sequence: CDR1 SGHNT, CDR2 YYREEE (reference sequence). The CDR3 here is CASSPGGLAGGTGELFF. The CDR3 DNA follows: TGTGCCAGCAGCCCTGGGGGACTAGCGGGAGGTACCGGGGAGCTGTTTTTT. The entire variable domain, with the rest obtained from reference TRBV5-4 and TRBJ2-2, is as follows: ETGVTQSPTHLIKTRGQQVTLRCSSQSGHNTVSWYQQALGQGPQFIFQYYREEENGRGNFPPRFSGLQFPNYSSELNVNALELDDSALYLCASSPGGLAGGTGELFFGEGSRLTVL.

This clone was recorded a few times. The chain employs TRBV29-1 and TRBJ2-3, with TRBD1 matching 7 bases. Trimming at V came to 6 bases and at J to 8 bases, leaving 11 bases not matched to a gene. The CDR3 covers 13 residues. Germline V gives CDR1 SQVTM, CDR2 ANQGSEA. CDR3 protein: CSVADRASVTQYF. The CDR3 DNA is TGCAGCGTCGCAGACAGGGCCTCGGTTACGCAGTATTTT.

The chain has TRBV30 and TRBJ2-5; 9 bases are a match to TRBD2. The J segment lost 6 bases and the V segment lost 2 bases, leaving 4 bases of the junction unmatched. Germline-derived CDR1 and CDR2 are GTSNPN and SVGIG (reference sequence). This CDR3 has 13 residues. The CDR3 coding sequence is TGTGCCTGGAGTTCTGGGACTAGCAAGACCCAGTACTTC. It yields the protein CAWSSGTSKTQYF.

V is TRBV7-3 and J is TRBJ1-1; 9 bases are shared with TRBD1. The CDR3 totals 14 residues. With V trimmed by 5 bases and J by 4 bases, 5 bases remained unmatched. In germline, CDR1 is SGHTA, CDR2 FQGTGA. The CDR3 DNA follows: TGTGCCAGCAGCCCACAGGGGGCTGGCACTGAAGCTTTCTTT. Protein product: CASSPQGAGTEAFF.

The chain links TRBV6-5 to TRBJ2-2; 8 nucleotides line up with TRBD2. Germline V gives CDR1 MNHEY, CDR2 SVGAGI. This CDR3 region has 15 residues. Trimming at V came to 5 bases and at J to 3 bases, leaving 5 bases not matched to a gene. The DNA for the CDR3 is TGTGCCAGCAGTCCCCCCGGGAGGGACACCGGGGAGCTGTTTTTT. Translating it yields CASSPPGRDTGELFF.

The chain recombines TRBV6-6 with TRBJ2-4, with TRBD1 as a possible D gene (6 bases). The germline V gene has CDR1 MNHNY and CDR2 SVGAGI (reference sequence). V lost 5 bases to trimming and J lost 5 bases, with 16 bases between them. The CDR3 contains 15 residues. CDR3 in DNA: TGTGCCAGCAGTCGGCGACAGGATCCCGAAAACATTCAGTACTTC. It codes for CASSRRQDPENIQYF.

Here the CDR3 reads CASSEDNLQEQYF. The CDR3 DNA is TGTGCCAGCAGTGAAGACAACCTCCAGGAGCAGTACTTC. The chain links TRBV2 to TRBJ2-7; D is ambiguous. The V gene lost 1 base and the J gene lost 7 bases, with 11 bases spanning the gap. The germline gives CDR1 SNHLY, CDR2 FYNNEI. The CDR3 is made up of 13 amino acids. Together with reference TRBV2 and TRBJ2-7, the CDR3 gives the full variable domain: EPEVTQTPSHQVTQMGQEVILRCVPISNHLYFYWYRQILGQKVEFLVSFYNNEISEKSEIFDDQFSVERPDGSNFTLKIRSTKLEDSAMYFCASSEDNLQEQYFGPGTRLTVT.

The genes are TRBV9 and TRBJ2-2; D gene uncertain. Germline V gene lookup returns CDR1 SGDLS and CDR2 YYNGEE. The CDR3 has 14 residues. V lost 4 bases and J lost 5, with 12 bases in between. CDR3 in amino acids: CASSSRIGTGELFF. CDR3 coding DNA: TGTGCCAGCAGCTCCCGGATCGGTACCGGGGAGCTGTTTTTT.

The rearrangement uses TRBV12-5 and TRBJ2-6; D is uncertain. V shed 0 bases and J shed 0 bases, with 6 bases lying between them. Looked up from germline, CDR1 is LGHNT and CDR2 is FRNRAP. The CDR3 contains 16 residues. This chain's CDR3 is CASGLVSPSGANVLTF. The CDR3, as DNA: TGTGCTAGTGGTTTGGTATCTCCCTCTGGGGCCAACGTCCTGACTTTC. The entire variable domain, with the rest obtained from reference TRBV12-5 and TRBJ2-6, is as follows: DARVTQTPRHKVTEMGQEVTMRCQPILGHNTVFWYRQTMMQGLELLAYFRNRAPLDDSGMPKDRFSAEMPDATLATLKIQPSEPRDSAVYFCASGLVSPSGANVLTFGAGSRLTVL.

The V call is TRBV7-2, the J call TRBJ1-2; D perhaps matches TRBD1 (6 bases). V was pared by 5 bases and J by 2 bases, with 15 bases between. The germline V gene encodes CDR1 SGHTA and CDR2 FQGNSA. The CDR3 runs 15 residues. The CDR3 protein is CASSARQERNYGYTF. CDR3 in DNA: TGTGCCAGCAGCGCAAGACAGGAGCGGAACTATGGCTACACCTTC.